A selection of T cell receptor beta chains follows, all from one sample in a study of blood T cell repertoires in COVID-19. Only in-frame clones appear in the TCRdb table, and some are missing; sequencing was by immunoSEQ multiplex PCR. The sample gives about 33,000 clones, around 80% of which show up once; 13% is in the top ten. Sequenced: peripheral blood. The origin of the receptors is a human donor in a cohort sampled during active COVID-19. CDR3s include the opening cysteine and the closing phenylalanine or tryptophan. Each record gives: clone size, D gene, V gene, J gene, CDR3 length, CDR3 DNA, CDR3 protein. D genes are given only for firm matches. Clone size is shown for a subset of rows, as once, few, many or a class of expanded clone.

>many|.|TRBV7-9|TRBJ1-1|14
TGTGCCGCGAAAGACGGGGGTTTGAACACTGAAGCTTTCTTT
CAAKDGGLNTEAFF
>once|.|TRBV11-2|TRBJ2-5|11
TGTGCCAGCAGCTTCAGGGAGACCCAGTACTTC
CASSFRETQYF
>.|TRBD1|TRBV7-9|TRBJ2-1|15
TGTGCCAGCAGCCTAGGGACAGGGGGAGGCAATGAGCAGTTCTTC
CASSLGTGGGNEQFF
>few|TRBD1|TRBV6-6|TRBJ2-6|17
TGTGCCAGCAGTCTGGGACAGGGATCCTCTGGGGCCAACGTCCTGACTTTC
CASSLGQGSSGANVLTF
>.|TRBD1|TRBV18|TRBJ2-2|15
TGTGCCAGCTCACCGGGACAGGGACGCACCGGGGAGCTGTTTTTT
CASSPGQGRTGELFF
>few|.|TRBV6-5|TRBJ2-7|13
TGTGCCAGCAGTTACACCAGGGGATACGAGCAGTACTTC
CASSYTRGYEQYF
>.|.|TRBV5-1|TRBJ2-1|15
TGCGCCAGCAGCCCGAGGTCATATTCCTACAATGAGCAGTTCTTC
CASSPRSYSYNEQFF
>.|.|TRBV28|TRBJ1-5|15
TGTGCCAGCACCCACGGGGGGGTAGGCAATCAGCCCCAGCATTTT
CASTHGGVGNQPQHF
>.|TRBD2|TRBV5-8|TRBJ2-3|15
TGTGCCAGCAGCTTGGGAGCGGGGAGCACAGATACGCAGTATTTT
CASSLGAGSTDTQYF
>.|TRBD1|TRBV7-9|TRBJ1-1|15
TGTGCCAGCAGCTTGAAAGGGAGAGACAGGGGAGAAGCTTTCTTT
CASSLKGRDRGEAFF
>.|TRBD1|TRBV4-1|TRBJ1-4|16
TGCGCCAGCAGCCAGCCCCGGACAGGAAACAGAGAAAAACTGTTTTTT
CASSQPRTGNREKLFF
>.|TRBD1|TRBV20-1|TRBJ2-7|11
TGCAGTGCTAGAAGACAGGGCGAGCAGTACTTC
CSARRQGEQYF
>.|.|TRBV6-6|TRBJ1-6|15
TGTGCCAGCAGTTACTCCGGACAGACCAATTCACCCCTCCACTTT
CASSYSGQTNSPLHF
>.|.|TRBV7-8|TRBJ1-6|16
TGTGCCAGCACCCTCCGGGGGGGCTCCTATAATTCACCCCTCCACTTT
CASTLRGGSYNSPLHF
>.|.|TRBV2|TRBJ2-2|13
TGTGCCAGCAAGTTTAGTCCCCCCGGGGAGCTGTTTTTT
CASKFSPPGELFF
>.|.|TRBV7-9|TRBJ2-3|17
TGTGCCAGCAGCTTAATATCGGGACTCCGAAGCACAGATACGCAGTATTTT
CASSLISGLRSTDTQYF
>.|TRBD1|TRBV30|TRBJ1-5|16
TGTGCCTGGACCCAACAGGGGGCCCCCAGCAATCAGCCCCAGCATTTT
CAWTQQGAPSNQPQHF
>.|TRBD2|TRBV5-1|TRBJ2-7|16
TGCGCCAGCAGCTTATTTAGCGGGGGGCTGTCCTACGAGCAGTACTTC
CASSLFSGGLSYEQYF
>.|.|TRBV12-3/TRBV12-4|TRBJ2-2|11
TGTGCCAGCAGCCGGTCCGGGGAGCTGTTTTTT
CASSRSGELFF
>many|TRBD1|TRBV4-1|TRBJ1-2|15
TGCGCCAGCAGCCTTGGGACAGGGGCCAGGGATGGCTACACCTTC
CASSLGTGARDGYTF
>.|.|TRBV2|TRBJ2-2|14
TGTGCCAGCAGTGGGGCAGCGAACACCGGGGAGCTGTTTTTT
CASSGAANTGELFF
>.|TRBD2|TRBV15|TRBJ2-2|15
TGTGCCACCAGACGCGGGGGGGCCGACACCGGGGAGCTGTTTTTT
CATRRGGADTGELFF
>.|TRBD1|TRBV5-1|TRBJ1-6|14
TGCGCCAGCAGCTTTGCCGGGACAGATTCACCCCTCCACTTT
CASSFAGTDSPLHF